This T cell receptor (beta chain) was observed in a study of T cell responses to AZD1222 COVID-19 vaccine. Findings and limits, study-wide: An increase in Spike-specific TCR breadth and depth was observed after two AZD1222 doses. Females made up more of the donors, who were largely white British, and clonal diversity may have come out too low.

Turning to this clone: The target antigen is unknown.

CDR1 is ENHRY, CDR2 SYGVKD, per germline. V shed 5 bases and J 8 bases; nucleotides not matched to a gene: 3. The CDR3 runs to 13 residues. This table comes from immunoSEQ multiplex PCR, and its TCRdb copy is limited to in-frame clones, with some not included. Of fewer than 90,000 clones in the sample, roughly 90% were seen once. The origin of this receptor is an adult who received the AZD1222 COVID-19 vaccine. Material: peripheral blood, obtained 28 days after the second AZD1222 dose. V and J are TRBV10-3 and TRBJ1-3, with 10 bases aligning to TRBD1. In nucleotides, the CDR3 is TGTGCCATCAGTCCCGGGACAGGGGACACCATATATTTT. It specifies CAISPGTGDTIYF.